The rows below give T cell receptor beta chains drawn from one sample of a study of blood T cell repertoires in COVID-19. Sequencing used immunoSEQ multiplex PCR; TCRdb keeps in-frame clones, though not all of them. The repertoire holds about 130,000 clones, around 86% seen once, with more than 6.5% in the top ten. The sequenced material came from peripheral blood. Receptor source: a man older than 75 with active or convalescent COVID-19. CDR3s include the opening cysteine and the closing phenylalanine or tryptophan. The D gene is left open where the match is weak. Expanded clones get a size class; other rows say once, few or many, or leave the size out.

J: TRBJ1-5; D: NA; V: TRBV19; size: once; DNA: TGTGCCAGTTCAAGCCCAGGGCTCCGGGGGTATAGCAATCAGCCCCAGCATTTT; CDR3: CASSSPGLRGYSNQPQHF
J: TRBJ1-3; D: TRBD1; V: TRBV4-2; size: NA; DNA: TGTGCCAGCAGCTCAGGGGGTTTTACTGGAAACACCATATATTTT; CDR3: CASSSGGFTGNTIYF
J: TRBJ2-7; D: TRBD1; V: TRBV5-1; size: NA; DNA: TGCGCCAGCAGTTCCGGGACAGGGAACTACGAGCAGTACTTC; CDR3: CASSSGTGNYEQYF
J: TRBJ2-1; D: TRBD2; V: TRBV4-1; size: NA; DNA: TGCGCCAGCAGCCAAGATTCGGGTAGCGGGAGGTTATCCTACAATGAGCAGTTCTTC; CDR3: CASSQDSGSGRLSYNEQFF
J: TRBJ1-2; D: NA; V: TRBV6-2/TRBV6-3; size: NA; DNA: TGTGCCAGCAGTTATGGCTTTGGCTACACCTTC; CDR3: CASSYGFGYTF
J: TRBJ2-2; D: NA; V: TRBV9; size: NA; DNA: TGTGCCAGCAGCGTAGGACTGGAGGAGCTGTTTTTT; CDR3: CASSVGLEELFF
J: TRBJ2-2; D: NA; V: TRBV6-1; size: NA; DNA: TGTGCCAGCAGTGAATTTTCTCGTAGCGCAAGAGGGGAGCTGTTTTTT; CDR3: CASSEFSRSARGELFF
J: TRBJ1-4; D: TRBD1; V: TRBV19; size: many; DNA: TGTGCCACCCTCTTACAGGGGACGGAAAAACTGTTTTTT; CDR3: CATLLQGTEKLFF
J: TRBJ1-2; D: TRBD1; V: TRBV5-5; size: NA; DNA: TGTGCCAGCAGCTTGGAAGGGACAGGGGGCGCCGGGAGGAATGGCTACACCTTC; CDR3: CASSLEGTGGAGRNGYTF
J: TRBJ2-2; D: NA; V: TRBV7-8; size: NA; DNA: TGTGCCAGCAGCCCAACCGGGGAGCTGTTTTTT; CDR3: CASSPTGELFF
J: TRBJ1-4; D: NA; V: TRBV29-1; size: NA; DNA: TGCAGCGTTTCGGGGGTTAATGAAAAACTGTTTTTT; CDR3: CSVSGVNEKLFF
J: TRBJ2-7; D: TRBD1; V: TRBV5-4; size: NA; DNA: TGTGCCAGCAGCTTGTATACAGGGGACGAGCAGTACTTC; CDR3: CASSLYTGDEQYF
J: TRBJ1-6; D: NA; V: TRBV5-1; size: once; DNA: TGCGCCAGCAGCTGGACAGTTAATTCACCCCTCCACTTT; CDR3: CASSWTVNSPLHF
J: TRBJ2-5; D: NA; V: TRBV20-1; size: NA; DNA: TGCAGTGCCCAAGCAGAGACCCAGTACTTC; CDR3: CSAQAETQYF
J: TRBJ1-2; D: NA; V: TRBV7-2; size: NA; DNA: TGTGCCAGCAGCCCGGCGGGTGGTGGGTATGGCTACACCTTC; CDR3: CASSPAGGGYGYTF
J: TRBJ1-5; D: TRBD1; V: TRBV18; size: NA; DNA: TGTGCCAGCTCACCCCAGAAACAGGGGGTCAGTCAGCCCCAGCATTTT; CDR3: CASSPQKQGVSQPQHF
J: TRBJ2-1; D: TRBD2; V: TRBV19; size: once; DNA: TGTGCCAGTAGAGCCTTCGCGGGAGCTGACTACAATGAGCAGTTCTTC; CDR3: CASRAFAGADYNEQFF
J: TRBJ2-7; D: NA; V: TRBV25-1; size: NA; DNA: TGTGCCAGCAGTGAATCTACAGGGTTCGAGCAGTACTTC; CDR3: CASSESTGFEQYF
J: TRBJ1-2; D: TRBD1; V: TRBV29-1; size: NA; DNA: TGCAGCGTTGGGAAGGGGGCGCAAAGTGGCTACACCTTC; CDR3: CSVGKGAQSGYTF
J: TRBJ1-5; D: TRBD1; V: TRBV9; size: NA; DNA: TGTGCCAGCAGTGATACAGGGGAGAGCTATCAGCCCCAGCATTTT; CDR3: CASSDTGESYQPQHF
J: TRBJ2-5; D: TRBD1; V: TRBV7-6; size: few; DNA: TGTGCCAGCAGCACTCCTTACCCGGGACAGGGGTTTGAGACCCAGTACTTC; CDR3: CASSTPYPGQGFETQYF
J: TRBJ2-5; D: NA; V: TRBV27; size: NA; DNA: TGTGCCAGCAGTTTCATTGGTAGGGGCAGGCCGGACTTC; CDR3: CASSFIGRGRPDF
J: TRBJ1-3; D: NA; V: TRBV24-1; size: NA; DNA: TGTGCCACCAGTGATTCCTCGGACATATTTGGAAACACCATATATTTT; CDR3: CATSDSSDIFGNTIYF
J: TRBJ1-4; D: TRBD1; V: TRBV18; size: once; DNA: TGTGCCAGCTCACCCGGGACAGGGGTTGGAGAAAAACTGTTTTTT; CDR3: CASSPGTGVGEKLFF
J: TRBJ1-2; D: NA; V: TRBV3-1/TRBV3-2; size: NA; DNA: TGTGCCAGCACCCCAGGGTGGGGGCAGGGGCGAAGTCATGGCTACACCTTC; CDR3: CASTPGWGQGRSHGYTF
J: TRBJ1-5; D: NA; V: TRBV11-2; size: once; DNA: TGTGCCAGCAGCTTAGGAGGGAACAATCAGCCCCAGCATTTT; CDR3: CASSLGGNNQPQHF
J: TRBJ1-4; D: TRBD1; V: TRBV30; size: NA; DNA: TGTGCCTGCGGGACAGGGGGTAACGGAAAACTGTTTTTT; CDR3: CACGTGGNGKLFF
J: TRBJ1-1; D: TRBD1; V: TRBV5-1; size: few; DNA: TGCGCCAGCAGCAGACAGACAGGGATGAACACTGAAGCTTTCTTT; CDR3: CASSRQTGMNTEAFF
J: TRBJ2-1; D: TRBD2; V: TRBV5-1; size: NA; DNA: TGCGCCAGCAGCGCCGGGGCGGGAGACTCCTACAATGAGCAGTTCTTC; CDR3: CASSAGAGDSYNEQFF
J: TRBJ2-5; D: NA; V: TRBV9; size: NA; DNA: TGTGCCAGCAGCGTAGGGGCACCACCTTTAGAGACCCAGTACTTC; CDR3: CASSVGAPPLETQYF